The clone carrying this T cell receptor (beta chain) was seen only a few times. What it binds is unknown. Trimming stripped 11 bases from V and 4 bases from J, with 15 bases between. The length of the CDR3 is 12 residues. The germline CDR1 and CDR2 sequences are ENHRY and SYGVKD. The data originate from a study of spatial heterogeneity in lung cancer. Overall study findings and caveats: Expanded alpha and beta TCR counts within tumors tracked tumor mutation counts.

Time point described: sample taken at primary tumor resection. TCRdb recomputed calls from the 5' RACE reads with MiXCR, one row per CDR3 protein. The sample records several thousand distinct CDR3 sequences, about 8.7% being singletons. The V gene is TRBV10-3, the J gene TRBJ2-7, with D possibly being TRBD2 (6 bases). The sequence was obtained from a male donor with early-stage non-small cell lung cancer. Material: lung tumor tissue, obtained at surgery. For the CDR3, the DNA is TGTGCCGGGGGGAGGACCCCTTACGAGCAGTACTTC. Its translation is CAGGRTPYEQYF.